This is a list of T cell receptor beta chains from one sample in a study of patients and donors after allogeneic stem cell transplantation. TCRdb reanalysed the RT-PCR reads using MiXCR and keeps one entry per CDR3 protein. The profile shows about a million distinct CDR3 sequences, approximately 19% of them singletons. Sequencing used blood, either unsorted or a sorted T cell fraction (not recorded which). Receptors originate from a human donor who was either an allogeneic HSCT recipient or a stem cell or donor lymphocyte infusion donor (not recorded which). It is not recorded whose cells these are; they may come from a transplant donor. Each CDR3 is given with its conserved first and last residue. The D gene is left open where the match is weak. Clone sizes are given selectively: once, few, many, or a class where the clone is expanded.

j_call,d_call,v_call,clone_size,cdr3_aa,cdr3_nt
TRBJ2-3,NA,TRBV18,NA,CASSPQGTVRTDTQYF,TGTGCCAGCTCACCACAGGGTACCGTACGCACAGATACGCAGTATTTT
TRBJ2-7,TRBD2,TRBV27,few,CASSLSTSSYSYEQYF,TGTGCCAGCAGTTTATCGACTAGCTCATACTCCTACGAGCAGTACTTC
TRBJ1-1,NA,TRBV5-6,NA,CASVILGGPRNTEAFF,TGTGCCAGCGTCATTCTGGGGGGTCCCAGGAACACTGAAGCTTTCTTT
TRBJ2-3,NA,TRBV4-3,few,CASSQDVRTDTQYF,TGCGCCAGCAGCCAAGATGTGAGGACAGATACGCAGTATTTT
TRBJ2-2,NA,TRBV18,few,CASSPSQPNTGELFF,TGTGCCAGCTCACCAAGCCAGCCGAACACCGGGGAGCTGTTTTTT
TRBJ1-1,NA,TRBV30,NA,CAWSRGIVRGTEAFF,TGTGCCTGGAGTCGGGGGATCGTCCGAGGGACTGAAGCTTTCTTT
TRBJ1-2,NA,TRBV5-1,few,CASSLAVGSAAGIDGYTF,TGCGCCAGCAGCTTGGCCGTAGGGAGCGCAGCCGGGATTGATGGCTACACCTTC
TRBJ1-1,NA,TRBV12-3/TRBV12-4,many,CASSLGSTGNTEAFF,TGTGCCAGCAGTTTGGGATCGACAGGCAACACTGAAGCTTTCTTT
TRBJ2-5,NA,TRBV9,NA,CASSVAGTQETQYF,TGTGCCAGCAGCGTAGCTGGCACACAAGAGACCCAGTACTTC
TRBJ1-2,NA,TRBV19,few,CASNLGAGGRRGYTF,TGTGCCAGTAATCTAGGTGCGGGGGGCCGCAGAGGCTACACCTTC
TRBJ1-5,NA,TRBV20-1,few,CSARKGTNQPQHF,TGCAGTGCTAGAAAGGGGACCAATCAGCCCCAGCATTTT
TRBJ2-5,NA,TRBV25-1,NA,CASSEGRELETQYF,TGTGCCAGCAGTGAAGGACGGGAGCTGGAGACCCAGTACTTC
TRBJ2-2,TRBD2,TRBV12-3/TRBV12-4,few,CASSRLAGAVTGELFF,TGTGCCAGCAGCCGACTAGCGGGAGCCGTCACCGGGGAGCTGTTTTTT
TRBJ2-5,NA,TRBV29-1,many,CSVSSSQETQYF,TGCAGCGTTAGTTCCTCCCAAGAGACCCAGTACTTC
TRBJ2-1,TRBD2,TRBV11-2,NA,CASSLRTSGRINEQFF,TGTGCCAGCAGCTTAAGGACTAGCGGGAGAATCAATGAGCAGTTCTTC
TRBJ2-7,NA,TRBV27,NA,CASSPGPTYEQYF,TGTGCCAGCAGTCCCGGGCCGACCTACGAGCAGTACTTC
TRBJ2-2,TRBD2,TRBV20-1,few,CSARLAGGRLTGELFF,TGCAGTGCCAGACTAGCGGGGGGGAGGTTAACCGGGGAGCTGTTTTTT
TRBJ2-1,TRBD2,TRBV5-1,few,CASRAPGLEWNEQFF,TGCGCCAGCAGAGCACCGGGACTAGAGTGGAATGAGCAGTTCTTC
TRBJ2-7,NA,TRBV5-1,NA,CASSLWASANYEQYF,TGCGCCAGCAGCTTGTGGGCTAGCGCGAACTACGAGCAGTACTTC
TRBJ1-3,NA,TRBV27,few,CASSSGRAGNTIYF,TGTGCCAGCAGTTCGGGCCGCGCTGGAAACACCATATATTTT
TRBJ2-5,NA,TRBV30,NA,CAWSVPPQETQYF,TGTGCCTGGAGTGTGCCACCGCAAGAGACCCAGTACTTC
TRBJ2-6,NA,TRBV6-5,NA,CASSYSGKRTGANVLTF,TGTGCCAGCAGTTACTCGGGGAAAAGGACTGGGGCCAACGTCCTGACTTTC
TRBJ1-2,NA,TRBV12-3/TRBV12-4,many,CASSLENNYGYTF,TGTGCCAGCAGCCTAGAAAATAACTATGGCTACACCTTC
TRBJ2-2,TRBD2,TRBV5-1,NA,CATKRTSVNTGELFF,TGCGCCACCAAAAGGACTAGCGTCAACACCGGGGAGCTGTTTTTT
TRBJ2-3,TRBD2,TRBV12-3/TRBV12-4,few,CASSGLAEKLSTDTQYF,TGTGCCAGCAGCGGACTAGCGGAGAAACTTAGCACAGATACGCAGTATTTT
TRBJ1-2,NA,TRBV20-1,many,CSASGTDNYGYTF,TGCAGTGCTAGTGGGACGGACAACTATGGCTACACCTTC
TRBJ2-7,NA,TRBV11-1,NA,CASSSYQGKYEQYF,TGTGCCAGCAGCTCGTATCAGGGGAAGTACGAGCAGTACTTC
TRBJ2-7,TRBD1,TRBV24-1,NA,CATSERGRNYEQYF,TGTGCCACCAGTGAGAGGGGGCGCAACTACGAGCAGTACTTC
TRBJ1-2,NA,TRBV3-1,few,CASSQPSKGNYGYTF,TGTGCCAGCAGCCAACCGTCAAAGGGTAACTATGGCTACACCTTC
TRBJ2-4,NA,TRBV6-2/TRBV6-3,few,CASSNRGAAKNIQYF,TGTGCCAGCAGTAACCGTGGGGCAGCCAAAAACATTCAGTACTTC
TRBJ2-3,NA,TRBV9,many,CASSVAGVADTQYF,TGTGCCAGCAGCGTAGCAGGGGTCGCAGATACGCAGTATTTT
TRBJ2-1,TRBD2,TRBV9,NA,CASSVGQREWDSNEQFF,TGTGCCAGCAGCGTAGGCCAGCGGGAGTGGGATAGTAATGAGCAGTTCTTC
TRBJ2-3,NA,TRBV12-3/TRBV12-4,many,CASRRGGPTDTQYF,TGTGCCAGCAGACGGGGCGGACCAACAGATACGCAGTATTTT
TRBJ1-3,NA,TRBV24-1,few,CATSDSGEPGNTIYF,TGTGCCACCAGTGATTCGGGAGAACCTGGAAACACCATATATTTT
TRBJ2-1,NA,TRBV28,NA,CASTPGWSSYNEQFF,TGTGCCAGCACCCCCGGGTGGAGCTCCTACAATGAGCAGTTCTTC
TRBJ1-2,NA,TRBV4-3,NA,CASSQDVRGNPYGYTF,TGCGCCAGCAGCCAAGATGTGAGGGGGAACCCCTATGGCTACACCTTC
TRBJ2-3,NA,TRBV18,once,CASSPSGTGSTDTQYF,TGTGCCAGCTCACCAAGCGGGACAGGAAGCACAGATACGCAGTATTTT
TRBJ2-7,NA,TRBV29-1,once,CSVDHYDEQYF,TGCAGCGTTGACCATTACGACGAGCAGTACTTC
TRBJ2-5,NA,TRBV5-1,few,CASSFVGGEVSETQYF,TGCGCCAGCAGCTTTGTGGGGGGCGAAGTCTCAGAGACCCAGTACTTC
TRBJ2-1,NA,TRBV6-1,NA,CASSEPAQFGAYNEQFF,TGTGCCAGCAGTGAACCGGCTCAGTTTGGGGCCTACAATGAGCAGTTCTTC
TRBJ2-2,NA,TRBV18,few,CASSRKSATGELFF,TGTGCCAGCTCACGAAAATCGGCAACCGGGGAGCTGTTTTTT
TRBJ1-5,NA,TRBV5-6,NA,CASSVSFGGFQPQHF,TGTGCCAGCAGCGTTTCGTTTGGAGGGTTTCAGCCCCAGCATTTT
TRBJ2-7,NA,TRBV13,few,CASSLALGRPSEQYF,TGTGCCAGCAGCTTAGCCCTTGGGCGTCCTTCCGAGCAGTACTTC
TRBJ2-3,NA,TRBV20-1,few,CSASAGSTDTQYF,TGCAGTGCTAGTGCGGGCAGCACAGATACGCAGTATTTT
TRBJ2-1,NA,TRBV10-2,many,CASSESGPYNEQFF,TGCGCCAGCAGTGAGTCGGGTCCGTACAATGAGCAGTTCTTC
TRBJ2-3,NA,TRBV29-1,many,CSAPGRGTKYSDTQYF,TGCAGCGCCCCAGGCCGAGGGACAAAGTATAGTGATACGCAGTATTTT
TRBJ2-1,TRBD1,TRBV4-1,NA,CASSHEGTGVSEQFF,TGCGCCAGCAGCCACGAGGGGACAGGGGTGTCTGAGCAGTTCTTC
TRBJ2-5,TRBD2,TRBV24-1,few,CATREAGGETQYF,TGTGCCACCAGAGAAGCGGGGGGAGAGACCCAGTACTTC
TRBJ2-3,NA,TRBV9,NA,CASSVTGDTQYF,TGTGCCAGCAGCGTCACTGGAGATACGCAGTATTTT
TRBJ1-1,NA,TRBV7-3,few,CASSPYSGDTEAFF,TGTGCCAGCAGCCCTTACTCAGGGGACACTGAAGCTTTCTTT
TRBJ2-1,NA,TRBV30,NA,CAWSPSIEQFF,TGTGCCTGGAGCCCGTCGATTGAGCAGTTCTTC
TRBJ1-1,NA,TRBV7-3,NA,CASSLKGRDTEAFF,TGTGCCAGCAGCTTAAAAGGCCGCGACACTGAAGCTTTCTTT
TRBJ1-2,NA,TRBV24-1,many,CATSEEKNYGYTF,TGTGCCACCAGTGAGGAGAAGAACTATGGCTACACCTTC
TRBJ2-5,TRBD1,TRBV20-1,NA,CSGFSTGGQETQYF,TGCAGTGGATTCTCGACAGGGGGCCAAGAGACCCAGTACTTC
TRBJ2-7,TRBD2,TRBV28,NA,CASSTPGLALYEQYF,TGTGCCAGCAGCACCCCGGGACTAGCTCTCTACGAGCAGTACTTC
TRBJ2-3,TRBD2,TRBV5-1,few,CARWREEAPNTDTQYF,TGCGCCAGATGGCGGGAGGAAGCCCCAAACACAGATACGCAGTATTTT
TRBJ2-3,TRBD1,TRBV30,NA,CAWSVLRGITDTQYF,TGTGCCTGGAGTGTGCTCAGGGGGATTACAGATACGCAGTATTTT
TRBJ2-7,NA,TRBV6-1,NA,CASSWSGPPYEQYF,TGTGCCAGCAGCTGGAGCGGGCCCCCCTACGAGCAGTACTTC
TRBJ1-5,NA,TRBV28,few,CASSLVAGTNNQPQHF,TGTGCCAGCAGTTTAGTGGCGGGGACGAACAATCAGCCCCAGCATTTT
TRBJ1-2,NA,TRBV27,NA,CASSLDGGGGYTF,TGTGCCAGCAGTTTAGATGGGGGCGGTGGCTACACCTTC